This TCR beta chain is drawn from a study of blood T cell repertoires in COVID-19. Across the whole study: From the United States, Italy and Spain came samples of acute and convalescent COVID-19. PBMCs, B-cell-depleted T cells, or T cells were the source of the cDNA or gDNA that made up the material.

Study processing details: Amplified reference gene primers provided the basis for estimating nucleated cell counts. This table comes from immunoSEQ multiplex PCR, and its TCRdb copy is limited to in-frame clones, with some not included. Clone size and the V and J calls come from that table; the DNA yielded D and trimming. Of fewer than 400,000 clones listed, about 87% were seen once; the top ten hold approximately 2.9%. The CDR3 has 17 amino acids. Germline V gene data show CDR1 as LGHNA and CDR2 as YNFKEQ. V dropped 0 bases and J dropped 2 bases, with 13 bases sitting between them. Sequenced sample: peripheral blood. The gene calls are TRBV4-2 and TRBJ2-2, with D perhaps TRBD2 (5 bases). The sequence came from a human donor in a cohort sampled during active COVID-19. CDR3 in DNA: TGTGCCAGCAGCCAAGACAGAGGGAGAGTTAACACCGGGGAGCTGTTTTTT. Translation: CASSQDRGRVNTGELFF.